A selection of T cell receptor beta chains follows, all from one sample in a study of T cell repertoires in cytomegalovirus infection. One entry per CDR3 protein results from TCRdb running MiXCR on the reads. Of around 570,000 distinct CDR3 sequences detected, approximately 40% appear once; the ten largest clones hold roughly 50%. No antigen has been assigned to these receptors. The source was cultured PBMCs, collected from culture after CMV antigen stimulation. The receptors come from a human donor in good health (CMV status not recorded). Some clones in this sample may be carry-over from other donors' samples. Each CDR3 is given with its conserved first and last residue. The order of the fields is clone size, V gene, J gene, D gene, CDR3 DNA, CDR3 protein. The D gene is left open where the match is weak. A clone size is listed for some rows: how often the clone was seen (once, few, many), or a class if it is expanded.

few	TRBV11-2	TRBJ1-2	-	TGTGCCAGCAGCTTAGGTCGGGCAGCCTATGGCTACACCTTC	CASSLGRAAYGYTF
few	TRBV12-3/TRBV12-4	TRBJ2-3	-	TGTGCCAGCCGATTGGGACGGCGGGGGCTCCGTTACGACACAGATACGCAGTATTTT	CASRLGRRGLRYDTDTQYF
-	TRBV5-6	TRBJ2-7	TRBD2	TGTGCCAGCAGCTTGGTGGGGACTAGAAGGTCCTACGAGCAGTACTTC	CASSLVGTRRSYEQYF
-	TRBV4-1	TRBJ2-7	-	TGTGCCAGCAGCCAAGGGTCGACAGGCCCTTACGAGCAGTACTTC	CASSQGSTGPYEQYF
-	TRBV20-1	TRBJ2-7	TRBD2	TGCAGTGCCCCGCCGGGACTAGCGGGGATTTTCTCCTACGAGCAGTACTTC	CSAPPGLAGIFSYEQYF
-	TRBV7-2	TRBJ1-5	-	TGTGCCAGCAGCCCCGCAGTGCACCGCAATCAGCCCCAGCATTTT	CASSPAVHRNQPQHF
-	TRBV7-8	TRBJ2-1	TRBD2	TGTGCCAGCACCCAACTAGCGGGGGGTTCATCCTACAATGAGCAGTTCTTC	CASTQLAGGSSYNEQFF
-	TRBV7-2	TRBJ1-3	-	TGTGCCAGCAGCCCCAATTGGTTGGACACTGGAAACACCATATATTTT	CASSPNWLDTGNTIYF
-	TRBV4-2	TRBJ2-3	TRBD2	TGTGCCAGCAGCCAACTACTAGCGGGGGGAGCAGATACGCAGTATTTT	CASSQLLAGGADTQYF
-	TRBV5-4	TRBJ2-7	-	TGTGCCAGCAGCTTGTGGGCAGGTGGCGACTACGAGCAGTACTTC	CASSLWAGGDYEQYF
few	TRBV7-9	TRBJ1-3	-	TGTGCCAGCAGCTTCTCGACCCACTCTGGAAACACCATATATTTT	CASSFSTHSGNTIYF
-	TRBV4-3	TRBJ2-7	TRBD1	TGCGCCAGCAGCCAAGTTTCCGACAGGGGCAGCGAGCAGTACTTC	CASSQVSDRGSEQYF
-	TRBV6-1	TRBJ2-1	-	TGTGCCAGCAGTGCTGGCGTATATGAGCAGTTCTTC	CASSAGVYEQFF
few	TRBV7-8	TRBJ1-2	-	TGTGCCAGCAGCCCGCGGACATCTAACTATGGCTACACCTTC	CASSPRTSNYGYTF
-	TRBV18	TRBJ2-1	-	TGTGCCAGCTCAACCCAGGGGGGGGCCGCTATAGGCTCCTACAATGAGCAGTTCTTC	CASSTQGGAAIGSYNEQFF
-	TRBV20-1	TRBJ2-1	-	TGCAGTGCTAGAGATTGGGGGGGGGCTCGCTCCTACAATGAGCAGTTCTTC	CSARDWGGARSYNEQFF
many	TRBV7-8	TRBJ2-2	-	TGTGCCAGCAGCTTAGCGCGCGGGGGCGGCGGGGAGCTGTTTTTT	CASSLARGGGGELFF
few	TRBV4-3	TRBJ2-3	-	TGCGCCAGCAGCCAAGATGTAATGACAGATACGCAGTATTTT	CASSQDVMTDTQYF
many	TRBV7-2	TRBJ2-2	-	TGTGCCAGCAGCTCGGGGGCGAACACCGGGGAGCTGTTTTTT	CASSSGANTGELFF
few	TRBV6-1	TRBJ2-5	TRBD2	TGTGCCAGCAGACCGACTAGCGGGGAGACCCAGTACTTC	CASRPTSGETQYF
-	TRBV12-3/TRBV12-4	TRBJ1-1	-	TGTGCCAGCAGTCCTCTCCGGGCCGCGGAAGCTTTCTTT	CASSPLRAAEAFF
once	TRBV11-2	TRBJ2-2	TRBD2	TGTGCCAGCAGAACACTAGCGGGGGAACGGAGAGAGCTGTTTTTT	CASRTLAGERRELFF
-	TRBV19	TRBJ1-5	TRBD1	TGTGCCACCAGAAAAGGTCTGGGACAGGGAGGTGGTAGCAATCAGCCCCAGCATTTT	CATRKGLGQGGGSNQPQHF
-	TRBV6-2/TRBV6-3	TRBJ2-7	-	TGTGCCAGCAGGCCCCTTGGGGGAAACTTCCTCGAGCAGTACTTC	CASRPLGGNFLEQYF
few	TRBV9	TRBJ2-7	-	TGTGCCAGCAGCGCCGAGCGTTCAGGGAACTACGAGCAGTACTTC	CASSAERSGNYEQYF
few	TRBV29-1	TRBJ2-3	-	TGCAGCGTGAAGGCTGAAGCAGATACGCAGTATTTT	CSVKAEADTQYF
few	TRBV6-5	TRBJ2-5	TRBD1	TGTGCCAGCAGACAGGGGGCGAAGACCCAGTACTTC	CASRQGAKTQYF
-	TRBV7-2	TRBJ2-1	-	TGTGCCAGCAGCTTAGCTTCCGGGAGCTCCTACAATGAGCAGTTCTTC	CASSLASGSSYNEQFF
-	TRBV19	TRBJ1-1	-	TGTGCCAGTAGTATAGATTTCGGGGGAAACACTGAAGCTTTCTTT	CASSIDFGGNTEAFF
once	TRBV2	TRBJ2-7	-	TGTGCCAGTACGCTTACCCTCGAGCAGTACTTC	CASTLTLEQYF
-	TRBV4-1	TRBJ1-5	TRBD1	TGCGCCAGCAGCCAACCTGGACAGGGAGCCGGTCAGCCCCAGCATTTT	CASSQPGQGAGQPQHF
-	TRBV12-3/TRBV12-4	TRBJ2-2	-	TGTGCCAGCAGAGTGACAGGCCCCGGGGAGCTGTTTTTT	CASRVTGPGELFF
-	TRBV6-1	TRBJ2-2	-	TGTGCCAGCAGTGAAGCATTGGGGTCCGGGGAGCTGTTTTTT	CASSEALGSGELFF
few	TRBV7-9	TRBJ1-1	-	TGTGCCAGCACCTCTCGGGGGGAGCCAGGGAACACTGAAGCTTTCTTT	CASTSRGEPGNTEAFF
-	TRBV2	TRBJ1-1	TRBD1	TGTGCCAGCAGTCTCCGACAGGGAATAATCCCTGAAGCTTTCTTT	CASSLRQGIIPEAFF
-	TRBV5-4	TRBJ1-1	-	TGTGCCAGCAGCTTGGCCGGGGACCCCTGGGCTTTCTTT	CASSLAGDPWAFF
-	TRBV27	TRBJ2-2	-	TGTGCCAGCAGTCTCTACATCACCGGGGAGCTGTTTTTT	CASSLYITGELFF
-	TRBV7-6	TRBJ2-3	TRBD1	TGTGCCAGCGGCTCAGCAGGGGGTACAGATACGCAGTATTTT	CASGSAGGTDTQYF
-	TRBV28	TRBJ1-4	-	TGTGCCATTAATGGCCGGGGGGGCGGTGAAAAACTGTTTTTT	CAINGRGGGEKLFF
-	TRBV7-2	TRBJ2-6	-	TGTGCCAGCACCACTTACAGCTCTGGGGCCAACGTCCTGACTTTC	CASTTYSSGANVLTF
few	TRBV29-1	TRBJ2-7	-	TGCAGCGTTGAAGATTCCAGATTCTCCTACGAGCAGTACTTC	CSVEDSRFSYEQYF
-	TRBV6-1	TRBJ1-2	TRBD1	TGTGCCAGCAGTTCCGGTCCCGGGACAGGGATCCGGGGCTATGGCTACACCTTC	CASSSGPGTGIRGYGYTF